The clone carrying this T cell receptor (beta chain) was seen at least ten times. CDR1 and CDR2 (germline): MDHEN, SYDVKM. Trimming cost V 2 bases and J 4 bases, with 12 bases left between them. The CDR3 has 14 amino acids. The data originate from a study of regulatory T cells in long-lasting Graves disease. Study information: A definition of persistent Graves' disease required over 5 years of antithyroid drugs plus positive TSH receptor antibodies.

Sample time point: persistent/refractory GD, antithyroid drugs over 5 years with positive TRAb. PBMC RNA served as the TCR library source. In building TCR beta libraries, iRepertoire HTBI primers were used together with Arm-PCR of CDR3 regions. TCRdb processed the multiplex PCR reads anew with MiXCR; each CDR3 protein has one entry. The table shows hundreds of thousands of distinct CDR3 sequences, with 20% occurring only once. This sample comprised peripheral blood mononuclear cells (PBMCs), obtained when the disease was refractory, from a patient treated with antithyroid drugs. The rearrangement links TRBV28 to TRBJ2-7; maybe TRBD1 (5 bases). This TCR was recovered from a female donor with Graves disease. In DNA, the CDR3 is TGTGCCAGCAGTTTAGTAGGGGCAAGGTACGAGCAGTACTTC. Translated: CASSLVGARYEQYF. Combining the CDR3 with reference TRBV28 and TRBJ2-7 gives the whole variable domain DVKVTQSSRYLVKRTGEKVFLECVQDMDHENMFWYRQDPGLGLRLIYFSYDVKMKEKGDIPEGYSVSREKKERFSLILESASTNQTSMYLCASSLVGARYEQYFGPGTRLTVT.